Listed below are T cell receptor beta chains from one sample, sequenced in a study of T cells in Graves' hyperthyroidism and ophthalmopathy. One entry per CDR3 protein, called by TCRdb with MiXCR from the multiplex PCR reads. Of fewer than 900,000 distinct CDR3 sequences in the sample, roughly a sixth were seen once. The specimen was blood. These TCRs come from a woman in her forties or fifties with Graves' hyperthyroidism that later progressed to Graves' ophthalmopathy. Both conserved end residues are part of each CDR3. D genes are given only for firm matches. The size entry is marked missing in some rows and otherwise reads once, few, many or a size class.

j_call | v_call | clone_size | d_call | cdr3_aa | cdr3_nt
TRBJ1-4 | TRBV20-1 | many | TRBD1 | CSARGQGAREKLFF | TGCAGTGCTAGAGGCCAGGGGGCGCGTGAAAAACTGTTTTTT
TRBJ2-5 | TRBV5-4 | few | . | CASSLVTAETQYF | TGTGCCAGCAGCTTGGTGACGGCGGAGACCCAGTACTTC
TRBJ2-5 | TRBV29-1 | . | . | CSVLQGLETQYF | TGCAGCGTTTTACAGGGTCTTGAGACCCAGTACTTC
TRBJ2-7 | TRBV12-3/TRBV12-4 | many | . | CASRPEQGSRGEQYF | TGTGCCAGCAGGCCCGAACAGGGGTCCCGGGGGGAGCAGTACTTC
TRBJ2-2 | TRBV18 | . | . | CASSPRPQPTANTGELFF | TGTGCCAGCTCACCACGACCGCAGCCGACCGCGAACACCGGGGAGCTGTTTTTT
TRBJ2-7 | TRBV24-1 | many | . | CATSDGANGGYEQYF | TGTGCCACCAGTGATGGCGCGAATGGGGGTTACGAGCAGTACTTC
TRBJ2-5 | TRBV6-1 | . | . | CAVGLETQYF | TGTGCCGTGGGGTTAGAGACCCAGTACTTC
TRBJ1-3 | TRBV29-1 | few | . | CSVEDLGRGGISPPGNTIYF | TGCAGCGTTGAAGATCTTGGGCGGGGTGGGATATCCCCACCTGGAAACACCATATATTTT
TRBJ2-1 | TRBV6-1 | few | . | CASREPRTENNEQFF | TGTGCCAGCAGGGAGCCGAGGACAGAAAACAATGAGCAGTTCTTC
TRBJ1-3 | TRBV7-2 | . | . | CASSLSPGSGNTIYF | TGTGCCAGCAGCTTATCCCCGGGATCTGGAAACACCATATATTTT
TRBJ2-1 | TRBV11-2 | many | . | CASSYGGRANEQFF | TGTGCCAGCAGCTACGGAGGCAGGGCTAATGAGCAGTTCTTC
TRBJ2-7 | TRBV20-1 | . | TRBD1 | CSVQGVDEQYF | TGCAGTGTCCAGGGGGTCGACGAGCAGTACTTC
TRBJ2-5 | TRBV7-6 | few | . | CASSPRGGAGVGETQYF | TGTGCCAGCAGCCCGCGGGGCGGGGCAGGGGTTGGAGAGACCCAGTACTTC
TRBJ2-3 | TRBV11-2 | many | TRBD1 | CASSRDRGISTDTQYF | TGTGCCAGCAGCCGGGACAGGGGCATTAGCACAGATACGCAGTATTTT
TRBJ1-2 | TRBV12-3/TRBV12-4 | few | . | CASSFHEGGRLGYTF | TGTGCCAGCAGTTTCCACGAGGGCGGGCGCCTTGGCTACACCTTC
TRBJ2-3 | TRBV2 | many | TRBD2 | CASSALAGGLDTDTQYF | TGTGCCAGCAGTGCCCTAGCGGGGGGCCTAGACACAGATACGCAGTATTTT
TRBJ2-3 | TRBV3-1 | few | TRBD2 | CASSQVLAGGGIADTQYF | TGTGCCAGCAGCCAAGTACTAGCGGGGGGGGGTATCGCAGATACGCAGTATTTT
TRBJ2-5 | TRBV7-9 | . | . | CASSSTRPDSRRSQYF | TGTGCCAGCAGCTCCACTCGACCCGACAGCCGCAGGTCCCAGTACTTC
TRBJ2-3 | TRBV7-9 | . | . | CASSYDGHKEYF | TGTGCCAGCAGTTACGACGGACACAAGGAGTATTTT
TRBJ1-4 | TRBV5-5 | few | TRBD1 | CASSLDGTGAINEKLFF | TGTGCCAGCAGCTTGGACGGGACAGGGGCGATAAATGAAAAACTGTTTTTT
TRBJ1-4 | TRBV4-1 | few | . | CASSRTEGRKAEEKLFF | TGCGCCAGCAGCCGAACTGAGGGGAGGAAGGCGGAAGAAAAACTGTTTTTT
TRBJ1-1 | TRBV3-1 | . | . | CASSQGPGGNTEAFF | TGTGCCAGCAGCCAAGGCCCCGGAGGGAACACTGAAGCTTTCTTT
TRBJ2-1 | TRBV6-5 | . | . | CASSLSGESSYNEQFF | TGTGCCAGCAGTTTGTCCGGGGAGAGCTCCTACAATGAGCAGTTCTTC
TRBJ1-5 | TRBV19 | . | TRBD1 | CASRDRVFQPQHF | TGTGCCAGTAGAGACAGGGTGTTCCAGCCCCAGCATTTT
TRBJ2-5 | TRBV14 | . | . | CASSKDFQETQYF | TGTGCCAGCAGCAAGGACTTCCAAGAGACCCAGTACTTC
TRBJ2-1 | TRBV12-3/TRBV12-4 | few | . | CASRPNEQFF | TGTGCCAGCAGACCCAATGAGCAGTTCTTC
TRBJ1-5 | TRBV27 | . | . | CASSPHRALSNQPQHF | TGTGCCAGCAGTCCTCACAGGGCTCTTAGCAATCAGCCCCAGCATTTT
TRBJ1-1 | TRBV29-1 | . | . | CSVEVPAGIAFF | TGCAGCGTTGAAGTACCCGCCGGGATAGCTTTCTTT
TRBJ1-1 | TRBV5-8 | few | . | CASSLFEDPGAFF | TGTGCCAGCAGCTTGTTTGAGGACCCGGGGGCTTTCTTT
TRBJ2-3 | TRBV18 | . | TRBD2 | CASSPLAGGREDTQYF | TGTGCCAGCTCACCGCTAGCGGGGGGGCGCGAGGATACGCAGTATTTT
TRBJ2-7 | TRBV7-2 | . | TRBD1 | CASSSSRDRYEQYF | TGTGCCAGCAGCTCGTCCCGGGACAGGTACGAGCAGTACTTC
TRBJ2-3 | TRBV12-3/TRBV12-4 | few | TRBD2 | CASELAGGINTQYF | TGTGCCAGCGAACTAGCGGGGGGGATAAATACGCAGTATTTT
TRBJ1-5 | TRBV5-8 | many | . | CASSLPQTPQPQHF | TGTGCCAGCAGCCTCCCCCAGACCCCCCAGCCCCAGCATTTT
TRBJ1-5 | TRBV6-1 | many | TRBD1 | CASSPGHGTGGSVGNQPQHF | TGTGCCAGCTCCCCAGGGCACGGGACAGGGGGCTCCGTTGGCAATCAGCCCCAGCATTTT
TRBJ1-6 | TRBV29-1 | few | TRBD1 | CSGRQGMNSPLHF | TGCAGCGGAAGACAGGGGATGAATTCACCCCTCCACTTT
TRBJ1-2 | TRBV12-3/TRBV12-4 | . | . | CASSSGPRGYGYTF | TGTGCCAGCAGCTCCGGGCCTCGGGGCTATGGCTACACCTTC
TRBJ1-4 | TRBV11-2 | many | . | CASSPSGETNEKLFF | TGTGCCAGCAGCCCATCAGGGGAGACTAATGAAAAACTGTTTTTT
TRBJ2-3 | TRBV7-7 | few | . | CASSLEARGGTDTQYF | TGTGCTAGCAGCTTAGAGGCTAGAGGTGGGACAGATACGCAGTATTTT
TRBJ1-1 | TRBV12-3/TRBV12-4 | many | . | CASSPLQATEAFF | TGTGCCAGCAGTCCGCTACAGGCCACTGAAGCTTTCTTT
TRBJ1-5 | TRBV6-1 | . | . | CASSETSGRGPQHF | TGTGCCAGCAGTGAAACCTCTGGGAGAGGGCCCCAGCATTTT
TRBJ2-7 | TRBV7-9 | . | TRBD1 | CASSTGTARFEQYF | TGTGCCAGCAGCACCGGGACAGCCCGATTTGAGCAGTACTTC
TRBJ2-3 | TRBV12-3/TRBV12-4 | few | TRBD2 | CASSSLTGTSGVRDTQYF | TGTGCCAGCAGTTCCCTAACCGGGACTAGCGGGGTTAGAGATACGCAGTATTTT
TRBJ2-1 | TRBV7-2 | many | . | CASSYLRVRNEQFF | TGTGCCAGCAGCTACCTGCGGGTGCGCAATGAGCAGTTCTTC
TRBJ2-1 | TRBV5-1 | many | . | CASIPGRGANEQFF | TGCGCCAGCATTCCGGGACGAGGGGCTAATGAGCAGTTCTTC
TRBJ1-2 | TRBV6-1 | . | . | CASSSQGRANYGYTF | TGTGCCAGCAGTAGCCAGGGACGGGCTAACTATGGCTACACCTTC
TRBJ2-2 | TRBV20-1 | many | TRBD2 | CSARDSGGPGELFF | TGCAGTGCTAGAGATTCGGGGGGGCCCGGGGAGCTGTTTTTT
TRBJ2-5 | TRBV9 | . | TRBD2 | CASSPQTSGGFVETQYF | TGTGCCAGCAGCCCACAGACTAGCGGGGGCTTTGTAGAGACCCAGTACTTC
TRBJ2-5 | TRBV12-3/TRBV12-4 | many | . | CASSLNLAPGETQYF | TGTGCCAGCAGTTTAAATCTAGCCCCAGGGGAGACCCAGTACTTC
TRBJ2-7 | TRBV10-3 | . | . | CATQGIDYEQYF | TGTGCCACCCAGGGTATCGACTACGAGCAGTACTTC
TRBJ2-3 | TRBV11-2 | . | TRBD2 | CASGRLAGGTDTQYF | TGTGCCAGCGGGCGACTAGCGGGGGGGACAGATACGCAGTATTTT
TRBJ1-1 | TRBV6-2/TRBV6-3 | few | . | CASSYSNRVNTEAFF | TGTGCCAGCAGTTACTCGAACAGGGTGAACACTGAAGCTTTCTTT
TRBJ1-2 | TRBV3-1 | . | . | CVSSQVGHRYGYTF | TGTGTCAGCAGCCAAGTGGGGCACCGCTATGGCTACACCTTC
TRBJ2-5 | TRBV3-1 | many | TRBD2 | CASSPTSGVETQYF | TGTGCCAGCAGCCCGACTAGCGGGGTGGAGACCCAGTACTTC
TRBJ1-5 | TRBV6-6 | few | . | CASSYSRGWGQPQHF | TGTGCCAGCAGTTACTCGCGGGGTTGGGGGCAGCCCCAGCATTTT
TRBJ2-5 | TRBV7-9 | once | TRBD1 | CASSLGQGAWETQYF | TGTGCCAGCAGCTTAGGACAGGGGGCTTGGGAGACCCAGTACTTC
TRBJ1-2 | TRBV6-1 | few | . | CASNRVQNYGYTF | TGTGCCAGCAATCGGGTACAGAACTATGGCTACACCTTC
TRBJ2-7 | TRBV10-3 | many | TRBD1 | CAISEAEYRGRDEQYF | TGTGCCATCAGTGAGGCGGAATACAGGGGTCGAGACGAGCAGTACTTC
TRBJ2-3 | TRBV5-1 | . | . | CVSSLGPPDTQYF | TGTGTCAGCAGCTTGGGACCCCCGGATACGCAGTATTTT
TRBJ1-1 | TRBV15 | . | . | CATSRDVGGTEAFF | TGTGCCACCAGCAGAGATGTCGGGGGCACTGAAGCTTTCTTT